The source of this T cell receptor beta chain is a study of T-cell memory formation after mild COVID-19. TCRdb reprocessed the 5' RACE reads via MiXCR and lists one record per CDR3 protein. Of roughly 280,000 distinct CDR3 sequences detected, 8.2% appear once; the ten largest clones hold about 20%. This clonotype was observed many times. Antigen: not known. General study results and limits: Later expanders leaned toward CD4+, whereas clones contracting from day 15 to 85 were balanced CD4/CD8.

The sample was PBMCs or a T cell subset sorted from them (not recorded which). The TCR sequence derives from a man younger than 35 who had mild COVID-19 (a few samples of this study predate the infection). Cell type and time point are not known.

The DNA for the CDR3 is TGTGCCAGCGGACAGGGTGAGAACACTGAAGCTTTCTTT. The encoded protein is CASGQGENTEAFF. The chain joins TRBV2 to TRBJ1-1; 8 bases agree with TRBD1. The CDR3 is 13 amino acids. With V trimmed by 8 bases and J by 1 base, 3 bases remained unmatched. Germline V lookup: CDR1 SNHLY, CDR2 FYNNEI.